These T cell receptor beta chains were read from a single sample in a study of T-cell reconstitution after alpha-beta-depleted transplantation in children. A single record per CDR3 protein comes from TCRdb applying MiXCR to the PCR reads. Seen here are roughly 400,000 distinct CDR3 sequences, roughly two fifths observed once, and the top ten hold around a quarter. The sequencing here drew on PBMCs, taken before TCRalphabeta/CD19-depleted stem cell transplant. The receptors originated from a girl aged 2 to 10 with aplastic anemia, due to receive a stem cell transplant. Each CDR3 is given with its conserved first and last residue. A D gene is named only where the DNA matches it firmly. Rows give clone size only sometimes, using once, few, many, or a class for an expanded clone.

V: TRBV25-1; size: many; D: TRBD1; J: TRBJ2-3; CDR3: CASSRPGQGTDTQYF; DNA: TGTGCCAGCAGCCGACCGGGACAGGGAACAGATACGCAGTATTTT
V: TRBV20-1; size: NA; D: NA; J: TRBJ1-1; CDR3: CSARGDPVNTEAFF; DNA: TGCAGTGCTAGAGGAGATCCGGTGAACACTGAAGCTTTCTTT
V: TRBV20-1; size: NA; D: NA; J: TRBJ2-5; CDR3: CCAVLAGVGQETQYF; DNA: TGCTGTGCGGTACTAGCTGGAGTTGGTCAAGAGACCCAGTACTTC
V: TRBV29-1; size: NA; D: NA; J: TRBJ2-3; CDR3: CSVLFWSPTDTQYF; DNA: TGCAGCGTCCTCTTTTGGTCCCCCACAGATACGCAGTATTTT
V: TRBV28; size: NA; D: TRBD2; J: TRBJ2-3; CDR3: CASSLYREGLTDTQYF; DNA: TGTGCCAGCAGTTTATACCGGGAGGGGCTGACAGATACGCAGTATTTT
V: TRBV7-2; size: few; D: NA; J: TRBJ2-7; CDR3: CASSPEVEGYEQYF; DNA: TGTGCCAGCAGCCCGGAAGTGGAGGGCTACGAGCAGTACTTC
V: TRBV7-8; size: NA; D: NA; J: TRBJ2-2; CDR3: CASSLGFRGGRTGELFF; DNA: TGTGCCAGCAGCTTAGGGTTTAGGGGGGGGCGTACCGGGGAGCTGTTTTTT
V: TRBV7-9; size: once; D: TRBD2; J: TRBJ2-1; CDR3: CASSPLLAYNEQFF; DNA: TGTGCCAGCAGCCCCTTACTAGCGTACAATGAGCAGTTCTTC
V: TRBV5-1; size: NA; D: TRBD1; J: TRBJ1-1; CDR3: CASSLEGGLSDPAFF; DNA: TGCGCCAGCAGCTTGGAAGGGGGCCTCTCTGATCCAGCTTTCTTT
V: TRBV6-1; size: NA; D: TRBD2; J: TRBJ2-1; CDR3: CASSSDWAGGEQFF; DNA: TGTGCCAGCAGCTCGGACTGGGCGGGAGGCGAGCAGTTCTTC
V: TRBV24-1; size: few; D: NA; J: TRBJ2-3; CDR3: CATSWRGTDTQYF; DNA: TGTGCCACCAGTTGGCGGGGCACAGATACGCAGTATTTT
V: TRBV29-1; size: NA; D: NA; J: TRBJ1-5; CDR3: CSVVGGAGQPQHF; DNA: TGCAGCGTTGTAGGAGGGGCCGGTCAGCCCCAGCATTTT
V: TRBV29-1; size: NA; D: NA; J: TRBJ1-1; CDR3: CSVEVDSYSNTEAFF; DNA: TGCAGCGTTGAAGTCGACAGCTACTCGAACACTGAAGCTTTCTTT
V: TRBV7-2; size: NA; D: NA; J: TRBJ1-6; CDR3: CASSSDGGNSPLHF; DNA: TGTGCCAGCAGTTCCGACGGGGGTAATTCACCCCTCCACTTT
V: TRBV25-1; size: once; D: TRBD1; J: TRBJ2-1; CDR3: CASSDPGQGNEQFF; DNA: TGTGCCAGCAGTGACCCGGGACAGGGGAATGAGCAGTTCTTC
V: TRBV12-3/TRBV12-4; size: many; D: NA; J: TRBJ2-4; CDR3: CASSPRGPEDIQYF; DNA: TGTGCCAGCAGTCCCCGGGGACCCGAGGACATTCAGTACTTC
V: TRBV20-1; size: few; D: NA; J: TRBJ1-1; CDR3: CSARVEALPTEAFF; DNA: TGCAGTGCTAGAGTGGAGGCTCTTCCCACTGAAGCTTTCTTT
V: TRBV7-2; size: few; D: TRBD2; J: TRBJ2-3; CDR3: CASSLSGRVEDTQYF; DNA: TGTGCCAGCAGCTTAAGCGGGAGGGTTGAAGATACGCAGTATTTT
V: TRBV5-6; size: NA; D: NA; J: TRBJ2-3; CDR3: CASSLKFLTSTDTQYF; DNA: TGTGCCAGCAGCTTGAAGTTTCTCACTAGCACAGATACGCAGTATTTC
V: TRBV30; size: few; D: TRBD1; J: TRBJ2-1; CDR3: CAYYTGGYNEQFF; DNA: TGTGCCTATTACACAGGGGGGTACAATGAGCAGTTCTTC
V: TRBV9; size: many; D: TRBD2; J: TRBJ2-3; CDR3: CASSGASGSMTDTQYF; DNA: TGTGCCAGCAGCGGCGCTAGCGGGAGTATGACAGATACGCAGTATTTT
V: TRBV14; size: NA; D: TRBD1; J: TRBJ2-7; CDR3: CASSRRGGVSYEQYF; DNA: TGTGCCAGCAGCCGCCGAGGGGGCGTCTCCTACGAGCAGTACTTC
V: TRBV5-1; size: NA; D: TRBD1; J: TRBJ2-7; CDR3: CASSRLDRAHEQYF; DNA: TGCGCCAGCAGCCGCCTGGACAGGGCCCACGAGCAGTACTTC
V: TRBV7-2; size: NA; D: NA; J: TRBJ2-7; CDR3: CASTLVSDYEQYF; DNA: TGTGCCAGCACCTTAGTTTCGGACTACGAGCAGTACTTC
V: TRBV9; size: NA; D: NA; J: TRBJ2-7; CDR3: CASSVDGGATYEQYF; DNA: TGTGCCAGCAGCGTAGACGGGGGAGCTACCTACGAGCAGTACTTC
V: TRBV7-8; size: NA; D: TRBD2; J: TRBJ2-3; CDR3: CASSFSLAGGPKDTQYF; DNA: TGTGCCAGCAGCTTTTCGCTAGCGGGAGGGCCAAAAGATACGCAGTATTTT
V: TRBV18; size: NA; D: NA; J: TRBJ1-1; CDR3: CASSPPGGGPNTEAFF; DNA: TGTGCCAGCTCACCACCAGGGGGGGGCCCGAACACTGAAGCTTTCTTT
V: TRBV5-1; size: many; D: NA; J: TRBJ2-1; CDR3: CASSKQELPNEQFF; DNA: TGCGCCAGCAGCAAGCAAGAGCTCCCCAATGAGCAGTTCTTC
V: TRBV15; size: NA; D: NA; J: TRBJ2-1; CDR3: CATSREYRMDEQFF; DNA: TGTGCCACCAGCAGAGAGTACAGGATGGATGAGCAGTTCTTC
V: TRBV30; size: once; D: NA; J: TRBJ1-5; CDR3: CAGHWATNQPQHF; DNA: TGTGCCGGCCATTGGGCCACCAATCAGCCCCAGCATTTT
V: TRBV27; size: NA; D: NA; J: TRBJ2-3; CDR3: CASSLGTLSTDTQYF; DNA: TGTGCCAGCAGCTTGGGCACCCTAAGCACAGATACGCAGTATTTT
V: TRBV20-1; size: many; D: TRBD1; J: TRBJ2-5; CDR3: CSARDTQGQELETQYF; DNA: TGCAGTGCTAGAGATACCCAAGGACAGGAACTTGAGACCCAGTACTTC
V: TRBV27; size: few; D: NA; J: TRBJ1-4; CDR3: CASSKQEGVREKLFF; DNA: TGTGCCAGCAGTAAACAGGAAGGGGTGAGGGAAAAACTGTTTTTT
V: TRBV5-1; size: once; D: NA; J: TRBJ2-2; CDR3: CASSSAGLNHPEELFF; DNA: TGCGCCAGCAGCTCGGCGGGACTCAATCACCCCGAGGAGCTGTTTTTT
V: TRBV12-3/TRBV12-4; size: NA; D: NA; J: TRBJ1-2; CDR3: CASSFTSTNYGYTF; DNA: TGTGCCAGCAGTTTTACTTCGACTAACTATGGCTACACCTTC
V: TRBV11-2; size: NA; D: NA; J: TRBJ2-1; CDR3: CASSQRAGSGSRPNEQFF; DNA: TGTGCCAGCAGCCAAAGGGCAGGCTCAGGGTCCAGACCGAATGAGCAGTTCTTC
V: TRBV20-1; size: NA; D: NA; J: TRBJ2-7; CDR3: CSANRDLSYEQYF; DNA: TGCAGTGCAAACCGGGACCTCTCCTACGAGCAGTACTTC
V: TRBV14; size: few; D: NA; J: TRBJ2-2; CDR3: CASSQVGGFTGELFF; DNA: TGTGCCAGCAGCCAAGTAGGAGGCTTCACCGGGGAGCTGTTTTTT
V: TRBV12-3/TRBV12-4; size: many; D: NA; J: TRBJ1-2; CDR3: CASSPKALGGYTF; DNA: TGTGCCAGCAGTCCTAAGGCTTTGGGTGGCTACACCTTC
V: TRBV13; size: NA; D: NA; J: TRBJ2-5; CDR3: CASSSHRRRETQYF; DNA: TGTGCCAGCAGCTCCCATCGGCGGAGAGAGACCCAGTACTTC
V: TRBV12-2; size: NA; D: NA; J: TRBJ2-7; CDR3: CASRFVLAGGKSLYEQYF; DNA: TGTGCAAGTCGCTTCGTCCTAGCGGGAGGGAAGAGCCTCTACGAGCAGTACTTC
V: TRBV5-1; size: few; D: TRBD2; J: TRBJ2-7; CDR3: CASSLQPSGSLDEQYF; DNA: TGCGCCAGCAGCTTGCAGCCCAGCGGGAGTCTAGACGAGCAGTACTTC
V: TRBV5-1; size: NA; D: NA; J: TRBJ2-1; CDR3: CASSLTKGVNNEQFF; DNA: TGCGCCAGCAGCCTGACTAAAGGAGTTAACAATGAGCAGTTCTTC
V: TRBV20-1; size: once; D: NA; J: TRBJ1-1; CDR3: CSAPQHTEAFF; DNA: TGCAGTGCTCCCCAGCACACTGAAGCTTTCTTT
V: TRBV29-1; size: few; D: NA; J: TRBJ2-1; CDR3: CSVEDRREAGYNEQFF; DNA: TGCAGCGTTGAAGATCGGAGGGAGGCCGGGTACAATGAGCAGTTCTTC
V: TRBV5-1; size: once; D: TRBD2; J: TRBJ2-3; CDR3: CASSLRGLAGTSTDTQYF; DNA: TGCGCCAGCAGCTTACGAGGACTAGCGGGAACTAGCACAGATACGCAGTATTTT
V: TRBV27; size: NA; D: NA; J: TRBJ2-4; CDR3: CASSLRGVLAKNIQYF; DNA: TGTGCCAGCAGTTTGAGAGGGGTTCTAGCCAAAAACATTCAGTACTTC
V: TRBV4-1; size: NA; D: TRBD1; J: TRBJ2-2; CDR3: CASSQVTGGNTGELFF; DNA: TGCGCCAGCAGCCAAGTTACAGGGGGCAACACCGGGGAGCTGTTTTTT
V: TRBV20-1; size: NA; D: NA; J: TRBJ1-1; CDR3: CSARDSRGAFF; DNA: TGCAGTGCTAGAGATAGTAGGGGAGCTTTCTTT
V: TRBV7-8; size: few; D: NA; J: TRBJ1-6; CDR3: CASSSQPGGTYNSPLHF; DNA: TGTGCCAGCAGCTCCCAGCCGGGAGGGACCTATAATTCACCCCTCCACTTT
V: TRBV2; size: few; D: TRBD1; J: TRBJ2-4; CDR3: CASSEGTGGSIQYF; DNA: TGTGCCAGCAGCGAAGGGACAGGAGGAAGCATTCAGTACTTC
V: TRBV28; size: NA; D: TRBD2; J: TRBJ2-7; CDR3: CASSQGLAGWLGQYF; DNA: TGTGCCAGCAGTCAAGGACTAGCGGGATGGCTAGGGCAGTACTTC
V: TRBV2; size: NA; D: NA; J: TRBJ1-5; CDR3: CASSVRGGQPQHF; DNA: TGTGCCAGCAGTGTGAGGGGCGGACAGCCCCAGCATTTT
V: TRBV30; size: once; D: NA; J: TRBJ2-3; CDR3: CAWSRDTGTDTQYF; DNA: TGTGCCTGGAGCCGAGACACTGGCACAGATACGCAGTATTTT